The present TCR beta chain was sequenced within a study of beta chain features in type 1 diabetes (dated by TCRdb to the late 2010s). About the full investigation: Mean age, gender distribution, total cell number and subset yield did not differ between patients and healthy donors. Whereas all 30 or so donors provided naive and central memory subsets, regulatory and stem cell-like memory subsets were isolated from just 8 patients and about 8 healthy donors. The study compared TCRB repertoires of sorted circulating CD4+ T cell subsets between recently diagnosed type 1 diabetes patients and matched healthy donors. A total of 85 million to 140 million sorted cells were examined across all samples, and the number of cells per subset was strongly correlated with RNA yield.

This clone was picked up a small number of times. There is no known antigen for this receptor. Base qualities were left out, and no much larger clone turns up one base away. The entire amount of isolated RNA was reverse transcribed using the High Capacity cDNA Reverse Transcription Kit, so the sequenced TCRB transcripts were expressed ones. Naive, central memory and regulatory T cell samples underwent deep immunoSEQ sequencing, averaging about 3.57 million total reads per sample. Sorted cells were lysed in RLT buffer, and RNA was extracted using DNase-treated RNeasy Micro or Mini kits according to cell number. Each cell subset was processed separately to prevent cross-contamination, with patient and healthy donor samples processed together. The immunoSEQ multiplex PCR was used to amplify TCRB sequences from cDNA, generating 87-bp fragments that spanned the CDR3 region. Amplicons were sequenced on the Illumina HiSeq platform. The original pipeline was this. PCR bias was corrected computationally using synthetic template baselines, and reads within Hamming distance 2 were collapsed, with unmergeable singletons discarded. Reads were aligned to IMGT to assign V, D and J genes, CDR3 length, and insertions or deletions at six rearrangement sites. Within each subset, clonotype counts were normalized to sorted cell number, after which true diversity and Gini coefficients were computed with the tcR R package. The overlap coefficient, calculated on TCRB nucleotide sequences, was used to quantify repertoire sharing. TCRdb re-hosts the immuneACCESS table, in-frame sequences only. Its copies lack some clones; in the studies checked, an unresolved V gene accounts for under half of them, and the cause for the rest is not known. The D gene and trimming were derived from the DNA, and the V and J assignments and clone size from that table. For this sample the table gives some 130,000 clones, of which 9% were detected only once. Together, the top ten hold approximately 0.7% of the sample.

A single peripheral blood draw of about 116 mL on average was collected from each donor into heparinised tubes. Naive, central memory, regulatory and stem cell-like memory CD4+ T cells were sorted on a BD FACSAria II using a panel including CD45RO, CCR7, CD25, CD127, CD95 and CD27. A purity above 95% was achieved for all sorted populations. PBMCs were isolated immediately by Lymphoprep density gradient centrifugation and stained directly without culture. So that batch effects would be minimized, each experiment stained and sorted samples in pairs, pairing one healthy donor with one patient. The full study reports these points: Because cDNA was sequenced instead of genomic DNA, activated cells with high expression could be over-represented, although the groups did not differ in activation or CD3 levels. Patients with type 1 diabetes made fewer insertions and deleted more nucleotides at VDJ recombination sites, implying thymic rearrangement abnormalities. Naive, central memory and regulatory TCRB repertoires appeared to be more alike among patients than among healthy donors. Because small numbers of individuals were included in the HLA sub-analyses, any influence of HLA type on TCRB rearrangement was left unresolved. Type 1 diabetes patients showed a moderate but significant shortening of TCRB CDR3 length in all four CD4+ subsets. PCR may preferentially amplify shorter templates, but because patient and control samples were amplified and corrected together, any resulting skew would affect both groups equally.

The trim is 4 bases for V and 6 bases for J, with a gap of 7 bases between the germline ends. The CDR1 and CDR2 encoded by the germline V gene (reference sequence) are SEHNR and FQNEAQ. Its CDR3 holds 11 amino acids, cysteine through phenylalanine. The DNA shown is the 33-base CDR3, in frame from base 1. This TCR derives from a man younger than 40 with type 1 diabetes. Sequencing was carried out using central memory CD4+ T cells from blood. The V gene is TRBV7-9 and the J gene is TRBJ2-7; the D gene identity is not certain. The nucleotide sequence reads TGTGCCAGCAGCTCCCTTATCGAGCAGTACTTC. This translates into CASSSLIEQYF. Supplemented by the reference TRBV7-9 and TRBJ2-7 proteins around the CDR3, the complete variable domain is DTGVSQNPRHKITKRGQNVTFRCDPISEHNRLYWYRQTLGQGPEFLTYFQNEAQLEKSRLLSDRFSAERPKGSFSTLEIQRTEQGDSAMYLCASSSLIEQYFGPGTRLTVT.